A single sample gave rise to the 26 T cell receptor beta chains below, sequenced in a study of radiotherapy plus CTLA-4 blockade in lung cancer. Using immunoSEQ multiplex PCR, the repertoire was profiled, and TCRdb retains in-frame clones only, with some absent. The top ten clones hold roughly 5.3% of a sample with more than 90,000 clones, approximately 80% of them seen once. Sequenced material: peripheral blood, taken from a patient treated with radiotherapy plus ipilimumab. These receptors all stem from a human donor with non-small cell lung cancer who had a partial response to radiotherapy plus ipilimumab.

The chain recombines TRBV6-6 with TRBJ1-1, with unresolved D. Germline CDR1 and CDR2: MNHNY and SVGAGI (reference sequence). V dropped 3 bases and J dropped 7 bases, with 6 bases sitting between them. CDR3 size: 11 residues. The CDR3 loop reads CASSYSSEAFF. DNA of the CDR3: TGTGCCAGCAGTTATTCGAGTGAAGCTTTCTTT.

CDR3 in amino acids: CASTRDRERNTEAFF. The CDR3 DNA is TGCGCCAGCACCAGGGACAGAGAAAGAAACACTGAAGCTTTCTTT. The chain has TRBV23-1 and TRBJ1-1, with TRBD1 identical over 7 bases. TRBV23-1 is placed among ORFs of uncertain function. There are 15 residues in the CDR3. J gave up 2 bases and V 7 bases, and 10 bases lay outside the gene matches.

The chain links TRBV5-1 to TRBJ2-3; 10 positions match TRBD2. With V trimmed by 4 bases and J by 0 bases, 11 bases remained unmatched. Per germline, CDR1 SGHRS and CDR2 YFSETQ. This CDR3 has 18 amino acids. CDR3 loop: CASSALSGGGTSTDTQYF. As DNA, the CDR3 is TGCGCCAGCAGCGCCCTCAGCGGGGGGGGAACTAGCACAGATACGCAGTATTTT. Variable domain in full (rest from reference TRBV5-1 and TRBJ2-3): KAGVTQTPRYLIKTRGQQVTLSCSPISGHRSVSWYQQTPGQGLQFLFEYFSETQRNKGNFPGRFSGRQFSNSRSEMNVSTLELGDSALYLCASSALSGGGTSTDTQYFGPGTRLTVL.

This clone was detected once. The V gene is TRBV29-1, the J gene TRBJ1-1; 7 nucleotides align to TRBD1. The CDR3 sequence is 13 residues long. V gave up 1 base and J gave up 4 bases; unmatched junction bases: 3. The germline V gene encodes CDR1 SQVTM and CDR2 ANQGSEA. The CDR3 nucleotides are TGCAGCGTTGAAGTGCAGGGGGGCACTGAAGCTTTCTTT. This gives the protein CSVEVQGGTEAFF.

This chain links TRBV7-8 with TRBJ2-3, with D possibly matching TRBD1 (5 bases). With 1 base removed from V and 6 bases from J, the gap between germline ends came to 14 bases. The germline V gene has CDR1 SGHVS and CDR2 FQNEAQ. This CDR3 spans 15 amino acids. The CDR3, as DNA: TGTGCCAGCAGCTTAGTAACCATCCCAGGGGATACGCAGTATTTT. This translates into CASSLVTIPGDTQYF.

This clone was counted once. CDR3 bases: TGTGCCTGGAGTGTATCGGGAGCCGGAACGCCCCAGCATTTT. Encoded protein: CAWSVSGAGTPQHF. The chain carries TRBV30 and TRBJ1-5, with D hard to call. The CDR3 is 14 amino acids. From germline, CDR1 is GTSNPN and CDR2 SVGIG (reference sequence). V lost 0 bases and J lost 9, with 15 bases in between.

This clone was detected only once. A junction boundary mismatches the germline segment, possibly from a read error. V and J are TRBV18 and TRBJ2-7; tentative D call: TRBD2 (6 bases). CDR1 is KGHSH and CDR2 is LQKENI in the germline V gene. The CDR3 length is 14 residues. The CDR3: CVSSRESSSYEQYF. For the CDR3, the DNA is TGTGTCAGCTCACGGGAGTCAAGCTCCTACGAGCAGTACTTC.

V usage is TRBV11-2 and J usage is TRBJ2-7, with a possible D match to TRBD2 (5 bases). Germline values: CDR1 SGHAT, CDR2 FQNNGV. This CDR3 has 16 residues. Trimming shortened V by 4 bases and J by 3 bases, and 19 bases separated the two germline ends. CDR3 bases: TGTGCCAGCAGCTCTGCCTTCGTGGGAGCGTACTACGAGCAGTACTTC. Protein sequence: CASSSAFVGAYYEQYF.

Ten or more counts support this clone. The V and J genes are TRBV10-3 and TRBJ2-7, with 9 bases lining up with TRBD2. With V trimmed by 10 bases and J by 5 bases, 15 bases remained unmatched. Germline assignment: CDR1 ENHRY and CDR2 SYGVKD. The CDR3 is 15 amino acids. The CDR3 region is CATLERLAGIHEQYF. In DNA form, the CDR3 reads TGTGCCACCCTCGAGAGGCTAGCGGGAATCCACGAGCAGTACTTC.

The chain combines TRBV19 with TRBJ1-1, with D perhaps TRBD1 (6 bases). The CDR3 runs to 14 residues. Germline assignment: CDR1 LNHDA and CDR2 SQIVND (reference sequence). V lost 7 bases, J lost 3 bases, and 15 bases lay in between. The CDR3 spells CASIGGVVDTEAFF. The CDR3 region has the DNA TGTGCCAGTATAGGGGGAGTGGTTGACACTGAAGCTTTCTTT. The entire variable domain, with the rest obtained from reference TRBV19 and TRBJ1-1, is as follows: DGGITQSPKYLFRKEGQNVTLSCEQNLNHDAMYWYRQDPGQGLRLIYYSQIVNDFQKGDIAEGYSVSREKKESFPLTVTSAQKNPTAFYLCASIGGVVDTEAFFGQGTRLTVV.

CDR3 in amino acids: CASSLAPGGSYTEAFF. In DNA, the CDR3 is TGTGCCAGCAGCTTAGCCCCAGGAGGGTCGTACACTGAAGCTTTCTTT. This chain connects TRBV13 to TRBJ1-1; D is undetermined. From germline, CDR1 is PRHDT and CDR2 FYEKMQ (reference sequence). This CDR3 is built from 16 residues. Trimming took 1 base from V and 3 from J, leaving 15 bases between them.

The V gene is TRBV28, the J gene TRBJ2-7; 8 bases are shared with TRBD2. Germline CDR1 MDHEN, CDR2 SYDVKM. The CDR3 consists of 16 residues. The J segment lost 2 bases and the V segment lost 5 bases, leaving 11 bases of the junction unmatched. In DNA form, the CDR3 reads TGTGCCAGCAGTATCCGCTTTAGCGGGGCTCCCTACGAGCAGTACTTC. Its protein is CASSIRFSGAPYEQYF.

The gene calls are TRBV18 and TRBJ2-7; 7 bases agree with TRBD2. Germline V CDR1 and CDR2: KGHSH, LQKENI. With V trimmed by 0 bases and J by 5 bases, 4 bases remained unmatched. The CDR3 length is 14 residues. The CDR3 here is CASSPPGGRDEQYV. The CDR3 DNA sequence: TGTGCCAGCTCACCACCGGGAGGGAGGGACGAGCAGTACGTC.

The chain joins TRBV28 to TRBJ2-2; D ambiguous. The germline V gene encodes CDR1 MDHEN and CDR2 SYDVKM. There are 16 residues in the CDR3. Trimming took off 5 bases at V and 4 bases at J, with 17 bases between the two ends. This CDR3 is CASSPQTESGTGELFF. DNA for the CDR3: TGTGCCAGCAGTCCACAGACCGAGTCTGGCACCGGGGAGCTGTTTTTT.

The chain uses TRBV6-1 and TRBJ2-1, with TRBD2 matching over 7 bases. CDR3 length: 14 amino acids. The V gene end was trimmed by 2 bases and the J gene end by 7 bases; junction bases not matched to a gene: 5. Germline V gene data show CDR1 as MNHNS and CDR2 as SASEGT. The CDR3 loop reads CASSEYGGGNEQFF. In nucleotides, the CDR3 is TGTGCCAGCAGTGAATATGGGGGAGGGAATGAGCAGTTCTTC.

The chain couples TRBV7-2 to TRBJ1-5; D perhaps matches TRBD1 (6 bases). The CDR3 loop spans 14 amino acids. Trimming removed 4 bases from V and 4 bases from J, with 11 bases in between. Germline CDR1 is SGHTA and CDR2 is FQGNSA. The chain's CDR3 is CASSSTGWNQPQHF. DNA for the CDR3: TGTGCCAGCAGCTCTACAGGGTGGAATCAGCCCCAGCATTTT.

The chain joins TRBV19 to TRBJ1-5; D is perhaps TRBD1 (5 bases). V dropped 7 bases and J dropped 7 bases, with 17 bases sitting between them. The CDR3 sequence is 14 residues long. The V gene's germline CDR1 is LNHDA and CDR2 SQIVND (reference sequence). In nucleotides, the CDR3 is TGTGCCAGTATAAGGCGGGGGGATGGCCAGCCCCAGCATTTT. The encoded protein is CASIRRGDGQPQHF.

This clone was found a few times. J is TRBJ1-1 and V is TRBV5-1, with D possibly TRBD1 on 6 matching bases. Trimming left V 0 bases short and J 4 bases short, with 19 bases between. CDR3 size: 17 residues. From germline, CDR1 is SGHRS and CDR2 YFSETQ. CDR3 protein: CASSLESGDRYPTEAFF. The CDR3 DNA sequence: TGCGCCAGCAGCTTGGAATCAGGGGATCGGTATCCCACTGAAGCTTTCTTT.

The chain employs TRBV6-5 and TRBJ1-2, with 7 bases matching TRBD1. J was trimmed by 5 bases and V by 2 bases; bases with no gene match: 2. CDR1 MNHEY and CDR2 SVGAGI come from the germline V gene. The CDR3 consists of 13 residues. For the CDR3, the DNA is TGTGCCAGCAGTTACGTCAGGGGGTATGGCTACACCTTC. This codes for CASSYVRGYGYTF.

V is TRBV5-1 and J is TRBJ2-3, with D possibly matching TRBD1 (6 bases). Germline V gives CDR1 SGHRS, CDR2 YFSETQ. The CDR3 spans 17 residues. Trimming left V 4 bases short and J 8 bases short, with 26 bases between. The CDR3 DNA sequence: TGCGCCAGCAGCCTGGGACCGGGACAATCAATGGGGGCTACGCAGTATTTT. Encoded protein: CASSLGPGQSMGATQYF.

The chain couples TRBV29-1 to TRBJ1-2; no reliable D call. The V gene's germline CDR1 is SQVTM and CDR2 ANQGSEA. This CDR3 is 11 amino acids long. CDR3 loop: CMGLGGSGYTF. The CDR3 DNA follows: TGCATGGGTTTAGGAGGGAGTGGCTACACCTTC. The entire variable domain, with the rest obtained from reference TRBV29-1 and TRBJ1-2, is as follows: SAVISQKPSRDICQRGTSLTIQCQVDSQVTMMFWYRQQPGQSLTLIATANQGSEATYESGFVIDKFPISRPNLTFSTLTVSNMSPEDSSIYLCMGLGGSGYTFGSGTRLTVV.

J is TRBJ2-5 and V is TRBV6-6, with a tentative D call TRBD1 (6 bases). Trimming cost V 4 bases and J 4 bases, with 10 bases left between them. The germline gives CDR1 MNHNY, CDR2 SVGAGI (reference sequence). The CDR3 runs to 13 residues. The CDR3 bases are TGTGCCAGCAGTTGGACAGAAACAGAGACCCAGTACTTC. Protein: CASSWTETETQYF.

This clone was counted only a few times. This chain connects TRBV7-2 to TRBJ2-1, with TRBD1 matching 7 bases. Per the germline V gene, CDR1 is SGHTA and CDR2 is FQGNSA. With V trimmed by 4 bases and J by 7 bases, 1 base remained unmatched. This CDR3 contains 12 residues. In nucleotides, the CDR3 is TGTGCCAGCAGCTCCAGGGGGAATGAGCAGTTCTTC. Translating it yields CASSSRGNEQFF.

About this clone itself: One end of the junction does not line up with germline, which may come from a read error. The genes are TRBV18 and TRBJ1-1; possibly TRBD1 for D (5 bases). The CDR3 sequence is 16 residues long. Germline CDR1 is KGHSH and CDR2 is LQKENI. CDR3 sequence reads: CASSPRPRALDTEAFF. DNA of the CDR3: TGTGCCAGCTCACCAAGACCCCGGGCTTTGGACACTGAAGCTTTCTTC. The full variable domain, its missing parts supplied by reference TRBV18 and TRBJ1-1, is NAGVMQNPRHLVRRRGQEARLRCSPMKGHSHVYWYRQLPEEGLKFMVYLQKENIIDESGMPKERFSAEFPKEGPSILRIQQVVRGDSAAYFCASSPRPRALDTEAFFGQGTRLTVV.

The chain recombines TRBV7-2 with TRBJ1-3; tentatively, D is TRBD1 (5 bases). Germline lookup yields CDR1 SGHTA and CDR2 FQGNSA. The V gene lost 7 bases and the J gene lost 1 base, with 17 bases spanning the gap. This CDR3 has 16 residues. This CDR3 is CASTYTPGLSGNTIYF. The CDR3 DNA reads TGTGCCAGCACCTATACCCCAGGGCTGTCTGGAAACACCATATATTTT.

This clone appeared a few times. The chain carries TRBV6-5 and TRBJ1-5; perhaps TRBD1 as D (6 bases). This CDR3 is built from 13 residues. Germline V CDR1 and CDR2: MNHEY, SVGAGI. The V end lost 6 bases, the J end lost 12 bases, and 18 bases lay between the germline ends. CDR3 sequence: CASSLIQTGFQHF. The DNA of the CDR3 is TGTGCCAGCAGCCTTATCCAGACAGGCTTCCAGCATTTT.